There are a few counts of the clone carrying this T cell receptor (beta chain). Some clones are missing from TCRdb's copy, which holds only in-frame ones; the method was immunoSEQ multiplex PCR. The repertoire holds approximately 47,000 clones, with around 83% as singletons. V lost 7 bases to trimming and J lost 4 bases, with 16 bases between them. Germline CDR1 reads MNHNS; CDR2 reads SASEGT. This CDR3 has 15 residues. The sample comes from a study of PD-L1 blockade in urothelial cancer. Time point of the sample: pretreatment peripheral blood. The J gene is TRBJ2-2, the V gene TRBV6-1; D may be TRBD1 (6 bases). The specimen comprised PBMCs, sampled around atezolizumab (anti-PD-L1) treatment. The sequence came from a man between 50 and 59 years old with urothelial cancer. The CDR3 here is CASTDRPDSTGELFF. CDR3 coding DNA: TGTGCCAGCACCGACCGGCCGGACAGCACCGGGGAGCTGTTTTTT.